This T cell receptor (beta chain) was captured in a study of CD8 T cells in Susac syndrome. Study-wide points: Only a relatively small number of individuals were included in the TCR sequencing and HLA analysis.

The CDR3 has 12 amino acids. The germline V gene has CDR1 SGHTA and CDR2 FQGNSA. V was cut by 1 base and J by 9 bases, with 9 bases left in between. As concerns this clonotype: Antigen unknown.

RNA, at about 0.45 to 1 ug, was reverse transcribed with random hexamers. Amplification of TCR beta CDR3 by immunoSEQ multiplex PCR spanned 54 Vbeta and 13 Jbeta. MiXCR, run by TCRdb on the immunoSEQ multiplex PCR reads, gives a single entry per CDR3 protein. The sample contains 180,000 or so distinct CDR3 sequences, around 94% of which appear only once. Sequencing of TCR beta, carried out with a high-throughput approach, was applied to CD8+ and CD4+ T cells from the blood. The control group consisted of healthy donors matched for age and sex. This receptor was obtained from a human donor in good health. The specimen sequenced was CD4+ T cells from PBMCs. The V and J genes are TRBV7-2 and TRBJ2-5; D tentatively reads TRBD1 or TRBD2 (5 bases each). This chain's CDR3 is CASSLDLGAQYF. The DNA of the CDR3 is TGTGCCAGCAGCTTAGATTTGGGGGCCCAGTACTTC.